This entry describes one TCR beta chain. Its antigen specificity is not known. Base qualities are not provided; no much larger clone lies one nucleotide away. The library was produced with 5' RACE. Sequencing took place on an Illumina HiSeq 2500. The second PCR ran for roughly 7 to 12 cycles and used a J-beta primer mix along with a sample-barcoded 5' primer. A unique molecular identifier was introduced onto each TCR beta cDNA molecule by a template-switch 5' adaptor carrying 12 random nucleotides. Each sample yielded at least 2.5 million CDR3-containing paired-end reads. The Mint cDNA synthesis kit, primed by a TRBC-specific oligonucleotide, was used to synthesize first-strand cDNA from all RNA. All cDNA was treated with uracil-DNA glycosylase and then went through a first 18-cycle PCR with the universal primers M1SS and BC2_uni_R. The original methods were these. Each sample was normalized by randomly selecting 1 million high-quality reads, each carrying a distinct molecular identifier. Reads sharing molecular identifiers were discarded rather than binned into consensus sequences. MiTCR, with a Q25 quality threshold and the strictest error-elimination algorithm, was used for CDR3 identification, clonotype clustering and error correction. A nonparametric unseen species model with Euler transformation was used to estimate a lower bound on total TCR beta diversity. The raw public data were reprocessed by TCRdb itself: fastp quality trimming at Q25, MiXCR clonotype calling, in-frame beta chains only. Rows are unified per CDR3 protein, each entry keeping the most common DNA and genes. The V and J calls reflect TCRdb's pipeline rather than the authors' work. Counted in this sample were hundreds of thousands of distinct CDR3 sequences; roughly half of them appeared once. Approximately 12% of the sample belongs to the ten largest clones.

Taken from cysteine to phenylalanine, the CDR3 has 16 residues. Kept here is only the CDR3 DNA, which spans 48 bases and is read in frame from base 1. V is clipped by 0 bases and J by 1 base, and the sequence between their germline boundaries is 13 bases long. Per the germline V gene (reference sequence), DFQATT is the CDR1 and SNEGSKA is the CDR2. This sample is drawn from a study of blood T cells in healthy people across ages (dated by TCRdb to about 2015). In terms of the full investigation: In model experiments, roughly one uniquely barcoded TCR beta cDNA molecule per two T cells was captured by template switching. The study measured age-related changes in TCR beta repertoire diversity using deep sequencing normalized with unique cDNA molecular identifiers. Four age groups were formed from the donors: young (average about 17 years), middle-aged (just under 40), aged (about 62) and long-lived (approximately 80). To avoid experimental bias, donors of different ages were randomly spread across the sequencing lanes. Using the same blood draw, the study looked at two additional independent replicas of 1 million unique cDNA reads for two donors, one aged 18 to 29 and the other aged 80 or older. What the research found in general, with its limitations: Observed TCR beta diversity per million T cells fell roughly linearly with age, and a significant reduction was already apparent by age around 40. Estimates of total diversity based on one million sequenced T cells were regarded as lower bounds and as underestimates. Bulk unsorted PBMC profiling prevented conclusive comparison of naive and antigen-experienced compartments. Donor CMV infection status was unknown, potentially confounding age-related changes in expanded clonotypes. The long-lived group showed more naive CD4+ T cells, fewer expanded clones and increased TCR diversity than the aged group, suggesting age selection. Observed TCR beta diversity correlated strongly with the percentage of naive T cells measured by flow cytometry.

Systemically healthy Caucasian individuals from Russia, some 38 in total and aged about 6 to 95 years, were included as donors. About 10 milliliters of peripheral blood were collected from each donor into EDTA-treated Vacutainer tubes. Ficoll-Paque density-gradient centrifugation was used to isolate PBMCs, with at least 6.5 million obtained per sample. Trizol reagent was used to extract total RNA from PBMCs, with at least 5.5 micrograms per sample. The percentages of naive CD45RAhigh/CD27high T cells were determined by flow cytometry on a PBMC aliquot from every donor. The source of this sequence is a woman of 80 years or more in good health. The source material was blood. This sequence uses TRBV20-1 and TRBJ1-5; TRBD1 is possibly the D segment (6 matching bases). In nucleotide form, the sequence is TGCAGTGCTAGAGAGGGGGCAGGGTGGAGCAATCAGCCCCAGCATTTT. It encodes CSAREGAGWSNQPQHF.